These 10 T cell receptor beta chains originate from one sample sequenced in a study of T cell changes during pregnancy in multiple sclerosis. Only in-frame clones appear in the TCRdb table, and some are missing; sequencing was by immunoSEQ multiplex PCR. The table records roughly 50,000 clones, approximately 92% of them present only once. The sample consisted of CD4+ T cells from peripheral blood mononuclear cells, taken in the third trimester of pregnancy. The origin of the receptors is a female donor with multiple sclerosis, enrolled in a pregnancy study.

This chain uses TRBV5-1 with TRBJ1-4, with a possible D match to TRBD1 (6 bases). The CDR3 contains 14 residues. Germline V CDR1 and CDR2: SGHRS, YFSETQ. Trimming removed 0 bases from V and 8 bases from J, with 11 bases in between. CDR3 amino acids: CASSLDRAGEKLFF. CDR3 DNA: TGCGCCAGCAGCTTGGACAGGGCCGGCGAAAAACTGTTTTTT.

This chain connects TRBV19 to TRBJ2-5, with 10 bases identical to TRBD2. The germline gives CDR1 LNHDA, CDR2 SQIVND (reference sequence). CDR3 length: 16 amino acids. Trimming removed 7 bases from V and 2 bases from J; junction bases left unmatched: 10. CDR3 amino acids: CASNQRGGWPQETQYF. In DNA form, the CDR3 reads TGTGCCAGTAACCAGCGGGGGGGTTGGCCGCAAGAGACCCAGTACTTC.

V usage is TRBV4-2 and J usage is TRBJ2-3, with TRBD2 identical over 12 bases. This CDR3 region has 16 residues. Looked up from germline, CDR1 is LGHNA and CDR2 is YNFKEQ. J lost 6 bases, V lost 4 bases, and 8 bases had no gene match. In DNA, the CDR3 is TGTGCCAGCAGCCGAAAGACTAGCGGGAGCGTCGATACGCAGTATTTT. Amino acids: CASSRKTSGSVDTQYF.

This sequence joins TRBV2 and TRBJ2-3; 7 positions agree with TRBD2. Germline V gene data show CDR1 as SNHLY and CDR2 as FYNNEI. The CDR3 is 15 amino acids. V lost 3 bases, J lost 0 bases, and 3 bases stayed unmatched. CDR3 in amino acids: CASSEGLPSTDTQYF. In DNA, the CDR3 is TGTGCCAGCAGTGAGGGACTACCTAGCACAGATACGCAGTATTTT.

DNA of the CDR3: TGTGCCAGTAGTTCACAGGTGACTCAGCCCCAGCATTTT. This sequence encodes CASSSQVTQPQHF. The chain has TRBV19 and TRBJ1-5; possibly TRBD1 for D (5 bases). V was trimmed by 5 bases and J by 6 bases, leaving 11 bases between them. This CDR3 has 13 amino acids. CDR1 and CDR2 from the germline V gene are LNHDA and SQIVND (reference sequence).

V gene TRBV18 combines with J gene TRBJ2-7; 10 nucleotides match TRBD2. CDR3 length equals 16 residues. Germline loops: CDR1 KGHSH, CDR2 LQKENI. The trim removed 1 base at V and 0 bases at J, leaving 3 bases unmatched. CDR3 sequence: CASSPLGLALSYEQYF. The DNA for the CDR3 is TGTGCCAGCTCACCACTGGGACTAGCGCTCTCCTACGAGCAGTACTTC.

The J gene is TRBJ2-5, the V gene TRBV18; the D gene is possibly TRBD2 (6 bases). CDR3 size: 13 residues. Germline CDR1 is KGHSH and CDR2 is LQKENI. The V end lost 5 bases, the J end lost 5 bases, and 12 bases lay between the germline ends. Here the CDR3 reads CASSTRGMETQYF. CDR3 bases: TGTGCCAGCTCAACCCGGGGGATGGAGACCCAGTACTTC. The complete variable domain, with remaining parts taken from reference TRBV18 and TRBJ2-5, reads NAGVMQNPRHLVRRRGQEARLRCSPMKGHSHVYWYRQLPEEGLKFMVYLQKENIIDESGMPKERFSAEFPKEGPSILRIQQVVRGDSAAYFCASSTRGMETQYFGPGTRLLVL.

This rearrangement joins TRBV2 to TRBJ1-5; D might be TRBD1 (5 bases). Germline V gene lookup returns CDR1 SNHLY and CDR2 FYNNEI. Trimming took 6 bases from V and 6 from J, leaving 9 bases between them. The CDR3 sequence is 12 residues long. CDR3 loop: CASSRRAQPQHF. Here the CDR3 DNA reads TGTGCCAGCAGCCGCAGGGCTCAGCCCCAGCATTTT.

CDR3 region: CASSLPFGQGQNTEAFF. In DNA, the CDR3 is TGCGCCAGCAGCTTGCCCTTCGGACAGGGACAAAACACTGAAGCTTTCTTT. J is TRBJ1-1 and V is TRBV5-1, with 8 bases matching TRBD1. CDR3 length: 17 residues. The germline V gene has CDR1 SGHRS and CDR2 YFSETQ. Germline trimming cut 1 base from V and 2 bases from J; bases unmatched to any gene: 10.

This chain's CDR3 is CASSLVGANEKLFF. The CDR3 bases are TGTGCCAGCAGCTTGGTCGGGGCTAATGAAAAACTGTTTTTT. The chain employs TRBV5-4 and TRBJ1-4; D unclear. The CDR3 runs to 14 residues. From germline, CDR1 is SGHNT and CDR2 YYREEE (reference sequence). V lost 0 bases and J lost 3, with 6 bases in between.